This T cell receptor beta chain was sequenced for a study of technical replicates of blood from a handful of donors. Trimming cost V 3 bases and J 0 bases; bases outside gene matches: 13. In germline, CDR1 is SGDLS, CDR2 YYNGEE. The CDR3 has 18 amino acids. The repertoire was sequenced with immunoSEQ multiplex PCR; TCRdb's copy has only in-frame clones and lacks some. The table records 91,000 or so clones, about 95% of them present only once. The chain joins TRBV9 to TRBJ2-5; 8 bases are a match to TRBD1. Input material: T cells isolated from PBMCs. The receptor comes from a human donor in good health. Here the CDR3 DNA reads TGTGCCAGCAGCGGAGGACAGGGAACCCTCCCGTACCAAGAGACCCAGTACTTC. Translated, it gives CASSGGQGTLPYQETQYF.